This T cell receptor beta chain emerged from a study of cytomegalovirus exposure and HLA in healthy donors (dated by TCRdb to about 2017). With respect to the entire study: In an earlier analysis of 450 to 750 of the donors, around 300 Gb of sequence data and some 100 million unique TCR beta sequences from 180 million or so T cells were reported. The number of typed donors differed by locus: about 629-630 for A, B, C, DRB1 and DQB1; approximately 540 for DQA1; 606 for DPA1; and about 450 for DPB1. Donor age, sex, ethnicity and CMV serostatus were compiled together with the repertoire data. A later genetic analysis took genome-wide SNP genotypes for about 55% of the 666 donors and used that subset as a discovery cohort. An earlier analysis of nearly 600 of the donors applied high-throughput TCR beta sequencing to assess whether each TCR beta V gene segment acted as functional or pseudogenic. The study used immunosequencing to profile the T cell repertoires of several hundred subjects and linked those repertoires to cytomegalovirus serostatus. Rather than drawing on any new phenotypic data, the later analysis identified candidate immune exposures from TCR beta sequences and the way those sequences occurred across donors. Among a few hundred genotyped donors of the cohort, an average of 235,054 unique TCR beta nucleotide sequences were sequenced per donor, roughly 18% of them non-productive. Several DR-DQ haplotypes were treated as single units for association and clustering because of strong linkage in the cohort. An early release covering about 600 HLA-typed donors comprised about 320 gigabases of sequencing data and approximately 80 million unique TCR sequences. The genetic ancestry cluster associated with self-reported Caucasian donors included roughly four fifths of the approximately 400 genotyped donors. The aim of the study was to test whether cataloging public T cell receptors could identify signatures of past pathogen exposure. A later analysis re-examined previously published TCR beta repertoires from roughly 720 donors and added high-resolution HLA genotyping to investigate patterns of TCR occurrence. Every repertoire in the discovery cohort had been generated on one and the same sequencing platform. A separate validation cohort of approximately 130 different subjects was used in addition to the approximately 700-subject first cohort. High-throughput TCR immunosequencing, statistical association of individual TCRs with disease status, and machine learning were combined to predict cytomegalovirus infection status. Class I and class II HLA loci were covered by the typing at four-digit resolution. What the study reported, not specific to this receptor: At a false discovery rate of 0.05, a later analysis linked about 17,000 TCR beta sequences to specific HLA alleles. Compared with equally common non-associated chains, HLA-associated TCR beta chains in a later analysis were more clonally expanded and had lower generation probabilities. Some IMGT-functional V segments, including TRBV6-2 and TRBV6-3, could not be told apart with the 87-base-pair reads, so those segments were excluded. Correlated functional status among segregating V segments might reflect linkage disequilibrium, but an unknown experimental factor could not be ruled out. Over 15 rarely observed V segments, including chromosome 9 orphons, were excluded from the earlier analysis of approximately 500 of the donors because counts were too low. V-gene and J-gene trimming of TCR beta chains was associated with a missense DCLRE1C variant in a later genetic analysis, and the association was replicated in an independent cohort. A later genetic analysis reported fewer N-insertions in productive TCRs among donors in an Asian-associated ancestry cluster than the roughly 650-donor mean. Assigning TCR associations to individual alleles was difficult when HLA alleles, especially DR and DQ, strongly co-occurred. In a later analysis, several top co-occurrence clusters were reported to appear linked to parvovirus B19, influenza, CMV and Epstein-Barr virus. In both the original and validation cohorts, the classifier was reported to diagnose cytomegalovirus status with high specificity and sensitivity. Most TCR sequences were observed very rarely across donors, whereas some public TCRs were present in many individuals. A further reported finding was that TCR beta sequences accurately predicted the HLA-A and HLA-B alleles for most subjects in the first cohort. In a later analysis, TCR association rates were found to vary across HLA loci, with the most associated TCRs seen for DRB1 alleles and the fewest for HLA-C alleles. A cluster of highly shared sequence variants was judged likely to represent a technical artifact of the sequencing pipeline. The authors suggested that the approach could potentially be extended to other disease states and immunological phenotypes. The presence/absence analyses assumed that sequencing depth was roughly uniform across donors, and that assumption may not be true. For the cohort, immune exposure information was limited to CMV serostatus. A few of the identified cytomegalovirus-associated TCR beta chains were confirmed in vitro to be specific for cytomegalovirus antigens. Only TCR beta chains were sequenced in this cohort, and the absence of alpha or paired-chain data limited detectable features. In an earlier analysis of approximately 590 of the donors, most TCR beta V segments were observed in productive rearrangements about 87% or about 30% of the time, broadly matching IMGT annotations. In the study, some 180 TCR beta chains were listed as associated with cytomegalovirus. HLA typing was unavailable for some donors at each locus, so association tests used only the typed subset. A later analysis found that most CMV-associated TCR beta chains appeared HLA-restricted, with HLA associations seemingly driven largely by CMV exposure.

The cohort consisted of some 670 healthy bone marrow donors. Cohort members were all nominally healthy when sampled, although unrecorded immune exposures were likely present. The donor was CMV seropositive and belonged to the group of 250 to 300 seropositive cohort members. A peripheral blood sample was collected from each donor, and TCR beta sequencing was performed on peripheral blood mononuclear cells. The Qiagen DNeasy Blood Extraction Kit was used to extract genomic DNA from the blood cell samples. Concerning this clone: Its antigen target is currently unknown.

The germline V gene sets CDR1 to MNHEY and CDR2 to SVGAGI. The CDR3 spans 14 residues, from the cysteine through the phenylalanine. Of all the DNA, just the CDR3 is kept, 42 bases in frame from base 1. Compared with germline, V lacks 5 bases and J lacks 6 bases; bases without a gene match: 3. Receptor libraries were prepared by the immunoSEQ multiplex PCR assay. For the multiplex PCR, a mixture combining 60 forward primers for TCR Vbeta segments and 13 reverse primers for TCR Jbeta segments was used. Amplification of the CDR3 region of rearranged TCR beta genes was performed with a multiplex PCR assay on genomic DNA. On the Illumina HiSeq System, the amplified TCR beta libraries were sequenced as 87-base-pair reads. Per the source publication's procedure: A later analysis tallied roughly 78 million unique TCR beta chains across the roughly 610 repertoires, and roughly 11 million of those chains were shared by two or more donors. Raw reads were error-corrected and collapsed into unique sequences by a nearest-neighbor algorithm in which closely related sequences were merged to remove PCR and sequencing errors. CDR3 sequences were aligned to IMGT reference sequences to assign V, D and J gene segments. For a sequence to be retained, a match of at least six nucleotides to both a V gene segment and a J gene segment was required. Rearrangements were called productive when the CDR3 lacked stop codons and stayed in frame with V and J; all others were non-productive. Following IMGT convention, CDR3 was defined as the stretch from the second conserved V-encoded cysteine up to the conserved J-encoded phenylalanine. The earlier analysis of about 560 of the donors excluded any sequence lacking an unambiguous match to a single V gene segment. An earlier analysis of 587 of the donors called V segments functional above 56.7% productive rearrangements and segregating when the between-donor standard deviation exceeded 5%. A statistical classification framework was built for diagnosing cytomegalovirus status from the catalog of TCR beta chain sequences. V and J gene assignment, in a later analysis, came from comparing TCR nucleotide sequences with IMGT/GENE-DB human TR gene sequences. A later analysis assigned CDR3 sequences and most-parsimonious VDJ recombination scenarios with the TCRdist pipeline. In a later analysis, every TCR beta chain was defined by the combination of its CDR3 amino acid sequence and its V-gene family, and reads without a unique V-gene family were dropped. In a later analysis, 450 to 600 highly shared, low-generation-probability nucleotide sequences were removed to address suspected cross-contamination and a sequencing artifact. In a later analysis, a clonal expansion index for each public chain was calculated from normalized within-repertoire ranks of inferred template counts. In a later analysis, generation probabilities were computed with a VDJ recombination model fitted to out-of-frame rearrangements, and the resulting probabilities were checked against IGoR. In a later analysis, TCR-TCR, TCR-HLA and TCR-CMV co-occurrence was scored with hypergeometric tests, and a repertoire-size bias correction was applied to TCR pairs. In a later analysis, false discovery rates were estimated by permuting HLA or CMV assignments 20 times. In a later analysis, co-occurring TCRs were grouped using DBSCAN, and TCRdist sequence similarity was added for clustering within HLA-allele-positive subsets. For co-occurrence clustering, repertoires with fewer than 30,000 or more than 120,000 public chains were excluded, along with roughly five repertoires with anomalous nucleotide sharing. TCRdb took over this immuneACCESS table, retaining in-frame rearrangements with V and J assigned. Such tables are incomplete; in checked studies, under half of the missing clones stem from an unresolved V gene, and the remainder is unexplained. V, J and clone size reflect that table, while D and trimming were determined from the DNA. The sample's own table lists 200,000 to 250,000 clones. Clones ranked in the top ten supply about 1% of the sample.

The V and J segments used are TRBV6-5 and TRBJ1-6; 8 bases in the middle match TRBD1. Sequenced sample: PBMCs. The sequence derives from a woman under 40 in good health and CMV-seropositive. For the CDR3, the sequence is CASSGQGGNSPLHF. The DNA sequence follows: TGTGCCAGCAGTGGACAGGGTGGTAATTCACCCCTCCACTTT.